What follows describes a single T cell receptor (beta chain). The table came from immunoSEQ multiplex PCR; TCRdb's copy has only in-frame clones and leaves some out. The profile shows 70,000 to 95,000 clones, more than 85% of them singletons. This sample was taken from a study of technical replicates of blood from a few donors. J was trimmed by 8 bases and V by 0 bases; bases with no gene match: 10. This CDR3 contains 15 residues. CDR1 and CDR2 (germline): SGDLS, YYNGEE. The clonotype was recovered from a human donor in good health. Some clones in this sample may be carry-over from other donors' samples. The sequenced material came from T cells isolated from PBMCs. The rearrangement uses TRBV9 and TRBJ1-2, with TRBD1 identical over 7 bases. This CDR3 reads CASSVAGTGTDGYTF. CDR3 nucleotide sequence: TGTGCCAGCAGCGTAGCGGGGACCGGGACAGACGGCTACACCTTC.